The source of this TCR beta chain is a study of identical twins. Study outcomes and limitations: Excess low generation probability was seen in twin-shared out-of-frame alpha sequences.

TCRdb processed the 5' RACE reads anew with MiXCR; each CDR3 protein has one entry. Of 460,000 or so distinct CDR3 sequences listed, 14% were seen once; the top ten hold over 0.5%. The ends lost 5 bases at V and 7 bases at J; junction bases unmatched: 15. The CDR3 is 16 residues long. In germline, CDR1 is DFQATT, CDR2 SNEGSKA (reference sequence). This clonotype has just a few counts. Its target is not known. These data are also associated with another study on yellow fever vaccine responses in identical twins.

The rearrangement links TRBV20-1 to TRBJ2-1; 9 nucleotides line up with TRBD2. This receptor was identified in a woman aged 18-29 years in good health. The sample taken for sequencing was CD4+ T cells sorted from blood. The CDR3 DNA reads TGCAGTGCTGGATTAGTGGCGGGAGGGCCCGGGAATGAGCAGTTCTTC. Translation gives CSAGLVAGGPGNEQFF.